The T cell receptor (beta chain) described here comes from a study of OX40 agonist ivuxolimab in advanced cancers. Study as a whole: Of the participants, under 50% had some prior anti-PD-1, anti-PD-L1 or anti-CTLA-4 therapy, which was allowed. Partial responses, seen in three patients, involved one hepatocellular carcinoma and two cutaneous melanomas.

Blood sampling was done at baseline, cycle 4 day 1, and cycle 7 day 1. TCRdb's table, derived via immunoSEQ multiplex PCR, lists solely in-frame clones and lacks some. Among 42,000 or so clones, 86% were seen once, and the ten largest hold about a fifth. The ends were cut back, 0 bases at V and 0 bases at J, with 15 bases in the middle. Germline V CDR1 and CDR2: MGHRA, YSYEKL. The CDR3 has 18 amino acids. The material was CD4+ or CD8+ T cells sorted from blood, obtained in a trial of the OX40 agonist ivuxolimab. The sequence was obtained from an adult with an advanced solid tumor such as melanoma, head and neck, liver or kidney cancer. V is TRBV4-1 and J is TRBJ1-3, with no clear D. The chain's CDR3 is CASSQDRADTLSGNTIYF. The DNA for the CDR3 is TGCGCCAGCAGCCAAGATAGAGCCGACACCCTCTCTGGAAACACCATATATTTT.